This entry describes one T cell receptor beta chain. Only in-frame clones appear in the TCRdb table, and some are missing; sequencing was by immunoSEQ multiplex PCR. Of tens of thousands of clones listed, about 85% are singletons. Time point indicated: baseline, week 1 (first vaccination visit). Treatment: pre-vaccination baseline after standard-of-care therapy. Germline V gene sequence: CDR1 GTSNPN, CDR2 SVGIG (reference sequence). V lost 5 bases, J lost 4 bases, and 23 bases lay in between. The CDR3 length is 17 residues. The source of the sample is a study of a mutant IDH1 vaccine in newly diagnosed glioma.

This clonotype was obtained from a woman aged 40 to 55 with glioma. Source: PBMCs, taken from a glioma patient treated with radiotherapy, temozolomide or both. V and J are TRBV30 and TRBJ2-2; perhaps TRBD2 as D (5 bases). The CDR3 loop is CAWAPQGPGGGTGELFF. CDR3 sequence (DNA): TGTGCCTGGGCGCCTCAAGGACCGGGCGGAGGCACCGGGGAGCTGTTTTTT.